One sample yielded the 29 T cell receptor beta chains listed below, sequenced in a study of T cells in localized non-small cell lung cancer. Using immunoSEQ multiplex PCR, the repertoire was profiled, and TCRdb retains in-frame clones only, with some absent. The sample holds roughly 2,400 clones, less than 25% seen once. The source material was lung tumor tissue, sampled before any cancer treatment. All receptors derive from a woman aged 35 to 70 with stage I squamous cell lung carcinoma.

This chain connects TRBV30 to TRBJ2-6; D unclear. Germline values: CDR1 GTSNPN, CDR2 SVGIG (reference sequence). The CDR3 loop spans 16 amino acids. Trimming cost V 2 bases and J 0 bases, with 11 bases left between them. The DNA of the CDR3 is TGTGCCTGGAGTTGGGGAATTGGCTCTGGGGCCAACGTCCTGACTTTC. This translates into CAWSWGIGSGANVLTF.

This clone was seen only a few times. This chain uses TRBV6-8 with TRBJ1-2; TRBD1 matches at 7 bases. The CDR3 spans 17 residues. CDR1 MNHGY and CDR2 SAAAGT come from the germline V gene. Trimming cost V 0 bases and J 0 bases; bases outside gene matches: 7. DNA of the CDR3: TGTGCCAGCAGTTACTCGATGAACAGGGGACCTAACTATGGCTACACCTTC. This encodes CASSYSMNRGPNYGYTF.

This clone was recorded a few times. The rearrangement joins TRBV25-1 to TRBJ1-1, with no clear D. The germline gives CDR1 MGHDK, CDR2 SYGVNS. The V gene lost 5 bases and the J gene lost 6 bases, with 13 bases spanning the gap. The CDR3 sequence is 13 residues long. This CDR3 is CASSLRLGAEAFF. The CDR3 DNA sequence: TGTGCCAGCAGTTTGCGACTTGGGGCTGAAGCTTTCTTT. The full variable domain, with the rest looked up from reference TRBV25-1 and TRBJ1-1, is EADIYQTPRYLVIGTGKKITLECSQTMGHDKMYWYQQDPGMELHLIHYSYGVNSTEKGDLSSESTVSRIRTEHFPLTLESARPSHTSQYLCASSLRLGAEAFFGQGTRLTVV.

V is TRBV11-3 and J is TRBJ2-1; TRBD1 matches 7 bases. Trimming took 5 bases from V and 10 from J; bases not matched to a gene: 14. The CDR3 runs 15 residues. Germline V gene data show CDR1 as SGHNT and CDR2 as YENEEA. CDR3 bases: TGTGCCAGCAGCGCCCGACAGGGCCGTAGAGACGAGCAGTTCTTC. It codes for CASSARQGRRDEQFF.

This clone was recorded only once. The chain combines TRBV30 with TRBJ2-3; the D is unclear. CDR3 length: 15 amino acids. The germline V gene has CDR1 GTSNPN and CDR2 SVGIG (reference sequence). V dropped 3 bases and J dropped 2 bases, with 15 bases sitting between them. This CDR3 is CAWRVGSGFTDTQYF. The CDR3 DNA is TGTGCCTGGAGAGTGGGATCCGGATTCACAGATACGCAGTATTTT.

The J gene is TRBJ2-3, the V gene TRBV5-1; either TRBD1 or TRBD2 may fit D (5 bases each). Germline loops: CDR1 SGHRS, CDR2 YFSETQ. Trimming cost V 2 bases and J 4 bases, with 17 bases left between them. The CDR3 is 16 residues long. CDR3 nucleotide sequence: TGCGCCAGCAGCTTAGGGGACCGAGTTGGTGCAGATACGCAGTATTTT. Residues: CASSLGDRVGADTQYF.

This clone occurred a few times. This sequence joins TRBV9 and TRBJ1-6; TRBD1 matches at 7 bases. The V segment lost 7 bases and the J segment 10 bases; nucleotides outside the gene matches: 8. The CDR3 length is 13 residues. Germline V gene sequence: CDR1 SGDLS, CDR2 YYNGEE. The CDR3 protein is CASLRQGRSPLHF. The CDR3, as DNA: TGTGCCAGCCTCCGACAGGGACGATCACCCCTCCACTTT.

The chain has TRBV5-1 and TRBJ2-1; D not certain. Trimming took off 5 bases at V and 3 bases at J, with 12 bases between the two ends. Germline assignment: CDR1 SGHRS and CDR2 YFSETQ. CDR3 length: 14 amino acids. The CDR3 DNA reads TGCGCCAGCAGTTCCGACCCACGCTACAATGAGCAGTTCTTC. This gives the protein CASSSDPRYNEQFF.

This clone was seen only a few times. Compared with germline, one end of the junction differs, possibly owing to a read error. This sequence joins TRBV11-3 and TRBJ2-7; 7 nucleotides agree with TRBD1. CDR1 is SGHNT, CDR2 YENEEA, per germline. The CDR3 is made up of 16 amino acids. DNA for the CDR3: TGTGCCAGCAGCTTGTGGGGTGACAGGGTCTCCCACGAGCAGTACTTC. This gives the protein CASSLWGDRVSHEQYF.

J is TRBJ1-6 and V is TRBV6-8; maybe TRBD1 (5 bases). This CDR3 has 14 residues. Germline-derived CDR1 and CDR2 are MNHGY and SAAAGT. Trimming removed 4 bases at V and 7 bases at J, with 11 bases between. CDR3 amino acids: CASSFGTSNSPLHF. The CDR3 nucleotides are TGTGCCAGCAGTTTTGGGACTTCCAATTCACCCCTCCACTTT.

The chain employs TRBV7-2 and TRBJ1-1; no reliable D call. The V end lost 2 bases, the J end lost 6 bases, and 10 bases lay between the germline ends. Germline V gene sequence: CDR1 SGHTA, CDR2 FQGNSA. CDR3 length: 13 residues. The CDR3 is CASSLRQIAEAFF. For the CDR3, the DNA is TGTGCCAGCAGCTTAAGGCAGATCGCTGAAGCTTTCTTT.

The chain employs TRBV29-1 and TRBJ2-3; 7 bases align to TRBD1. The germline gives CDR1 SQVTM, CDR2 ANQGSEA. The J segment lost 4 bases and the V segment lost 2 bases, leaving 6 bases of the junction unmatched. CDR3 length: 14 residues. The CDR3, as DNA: TGCAGCGTTGAAAAGGGGGCAGCGGCAGATACGCAGTATTTT. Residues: CSVEKGAAADTQYF.

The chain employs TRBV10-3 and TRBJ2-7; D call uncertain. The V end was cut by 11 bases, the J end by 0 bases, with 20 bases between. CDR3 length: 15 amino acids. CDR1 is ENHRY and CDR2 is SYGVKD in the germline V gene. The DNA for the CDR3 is TGTGCCTCCCAGAGTGGGCCTACATTCTCCTACGAGCAGTACTTC. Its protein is CASQSGPTFSYEQYF.

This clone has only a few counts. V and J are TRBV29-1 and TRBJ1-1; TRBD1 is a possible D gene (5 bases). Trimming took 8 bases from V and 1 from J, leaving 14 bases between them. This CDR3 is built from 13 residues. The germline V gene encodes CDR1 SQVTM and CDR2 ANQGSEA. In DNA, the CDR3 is TGCAGCTCCCGGACATCTGCGAACACTGAAGCTTTCTTT. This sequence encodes CSSRTSANTEAFF.

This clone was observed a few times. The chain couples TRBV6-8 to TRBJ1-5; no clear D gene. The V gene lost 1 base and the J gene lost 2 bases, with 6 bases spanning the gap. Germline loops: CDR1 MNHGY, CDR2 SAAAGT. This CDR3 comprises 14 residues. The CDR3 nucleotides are TGTGCCAGCAGTTACTGGGGTGGCAATCAGCCCCAGCATTTT. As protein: CASSYWGGNQPQHF.

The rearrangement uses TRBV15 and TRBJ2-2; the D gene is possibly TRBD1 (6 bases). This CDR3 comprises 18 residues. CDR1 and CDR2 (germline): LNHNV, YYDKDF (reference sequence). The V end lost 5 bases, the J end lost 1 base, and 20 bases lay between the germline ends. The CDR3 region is CATSFYGQGPRNTGELFF. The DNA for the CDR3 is TGTGCCACCAGCTTTTACGGTCAGGGGCCGAGGAACACCGGGGAGCTGTTTTTT. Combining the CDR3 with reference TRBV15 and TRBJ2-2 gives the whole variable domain DAMVIQNPRYQVTQFGKPVTLSCSQTLNHNVMYWYQQKSSQAPKLLFHYYDKDFNNEADTPDNFQSRRPNTSFCFLDIRSPGLGDTAMYLCATSFYGQGPRNTGELFFGEGSRLTVL.

The CDR3: CASSINSGSYNEQFF. The CDR3 coding sequence is TGTGCCAGTAGTATAAATAGCGGATCCTACAATGAGCAGTTCTTC. The chain recombines TRBV19 with TRBJ2-1; TRBD2 might be the D (6 bases). The CDR3 covers 15 residues. Looked up from germline, CDR1 is LNHDA and CDR2 is SQIVND (reference sequence). The germline V and J ends were trimmed by 2 bases and 1 base, with 9 bases remaining between them.

The CDR3 DNA sequence: TGTGCCAGCAGCCTAGGATGGACTGAAGCTTTCTTT. It translates to CASSLGWTEAFF. This chain joins TRBV6-8 and TRBJ1-1; D unclear. This CDR3 spans 12 amino acids. Trimming left V 6 bases short and J 5 bases short, with 10 bases between. Germline V CDR1 and CDR2: MNHGY, SAAAGT.

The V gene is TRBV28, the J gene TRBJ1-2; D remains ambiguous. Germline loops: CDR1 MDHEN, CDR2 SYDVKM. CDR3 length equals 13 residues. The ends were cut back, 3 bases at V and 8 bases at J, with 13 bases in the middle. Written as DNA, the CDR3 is TGTGCCAGCAGTTTTGAGACCCATCGGGGCTACACCTTC. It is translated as CASSFETHRGYTF.

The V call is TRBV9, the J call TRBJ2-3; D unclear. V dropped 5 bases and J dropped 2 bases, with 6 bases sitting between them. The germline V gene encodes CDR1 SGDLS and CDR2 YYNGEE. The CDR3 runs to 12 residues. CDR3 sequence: CASSRITDTQYF. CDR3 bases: TGTGCCAGCAGTCGTATCACAGATACGCAGTATTTT.

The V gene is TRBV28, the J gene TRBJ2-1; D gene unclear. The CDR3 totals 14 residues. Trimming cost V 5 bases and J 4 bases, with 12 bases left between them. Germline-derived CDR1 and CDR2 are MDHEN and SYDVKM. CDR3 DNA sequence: TGTGCCAGCAGTCCCCCGGGCCCTTACAATGAGCAGTTCTTC. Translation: CASSPPGPYNEQFF.

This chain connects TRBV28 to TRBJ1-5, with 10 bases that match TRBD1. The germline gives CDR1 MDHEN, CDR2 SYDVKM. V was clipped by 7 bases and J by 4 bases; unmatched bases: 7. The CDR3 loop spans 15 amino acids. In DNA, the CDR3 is TGTGCCAGCATCCCTGGGACAGGGGTAAATCAGCCCCAGCATTTT. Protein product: CASIPGTGVNQPQHF.

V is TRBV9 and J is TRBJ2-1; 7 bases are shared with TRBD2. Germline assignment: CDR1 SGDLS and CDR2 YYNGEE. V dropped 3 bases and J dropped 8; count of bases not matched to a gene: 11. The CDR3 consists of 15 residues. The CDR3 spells CASSGWRSGTDEQFF. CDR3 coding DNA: TGTGCCAGCAGCGGGTGGAGAAGCGGGACCGATGAGCAGTTCTTC.

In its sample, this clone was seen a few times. The CDR3 bases are TGTGCCAGCAGCTTAGTATGGACAAGGAACACTGAAGCTTTCTTT. The encoded protein is CASSLVWTRNTEAFF. The rearrangement joins TRBV11-3 to TRBJ1-1; D is possibly TRBD1 (5 bases). From germline, CDR1 is SGHNT and CDR2 YENEEA. Trimming took 1 base from V and 1 from J, leaving 10 bases between them. This CDR3 is 15 amino acids long.

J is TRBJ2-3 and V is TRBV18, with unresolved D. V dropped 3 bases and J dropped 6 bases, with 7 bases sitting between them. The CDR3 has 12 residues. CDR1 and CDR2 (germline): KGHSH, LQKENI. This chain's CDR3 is CASSPLADTQYF. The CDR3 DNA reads TGTGCCAGCTCACCTTTGGCCGATACGCAGTATTTT.

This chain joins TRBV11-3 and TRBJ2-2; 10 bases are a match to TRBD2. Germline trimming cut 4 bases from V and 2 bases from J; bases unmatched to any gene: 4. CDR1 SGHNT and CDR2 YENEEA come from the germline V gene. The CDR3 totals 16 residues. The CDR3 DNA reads TGTGCCAGCAGCTGGACTAGCGGATCTAACACCGGGGAGCTGTTTTTT. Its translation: CASSWTSGSNTGELFF.

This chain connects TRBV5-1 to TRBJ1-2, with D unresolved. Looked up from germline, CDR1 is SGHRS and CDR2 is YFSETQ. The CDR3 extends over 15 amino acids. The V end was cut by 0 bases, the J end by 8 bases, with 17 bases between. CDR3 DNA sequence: TGCGCCAGCAGCTTGGAATCCTCGGGCCCAGTAGGCTACACCTTC. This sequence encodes CASSLESSGPVGYTF.

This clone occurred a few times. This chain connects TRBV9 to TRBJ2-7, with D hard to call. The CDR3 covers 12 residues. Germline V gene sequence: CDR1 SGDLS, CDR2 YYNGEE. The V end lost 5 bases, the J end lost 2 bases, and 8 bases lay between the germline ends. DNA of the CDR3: TGTGCCAGCAGACCGATGGCCTACGAGCAGTACTTC. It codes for CASRPMAYEQYF.

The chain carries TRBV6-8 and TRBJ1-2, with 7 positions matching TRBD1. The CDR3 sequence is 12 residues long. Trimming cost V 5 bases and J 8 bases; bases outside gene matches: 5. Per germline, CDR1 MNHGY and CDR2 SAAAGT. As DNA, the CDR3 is TGTGCCAGCAGTCCACAGGGGAGCGGCTACACCTTC. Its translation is CASSPQGSGYTF.